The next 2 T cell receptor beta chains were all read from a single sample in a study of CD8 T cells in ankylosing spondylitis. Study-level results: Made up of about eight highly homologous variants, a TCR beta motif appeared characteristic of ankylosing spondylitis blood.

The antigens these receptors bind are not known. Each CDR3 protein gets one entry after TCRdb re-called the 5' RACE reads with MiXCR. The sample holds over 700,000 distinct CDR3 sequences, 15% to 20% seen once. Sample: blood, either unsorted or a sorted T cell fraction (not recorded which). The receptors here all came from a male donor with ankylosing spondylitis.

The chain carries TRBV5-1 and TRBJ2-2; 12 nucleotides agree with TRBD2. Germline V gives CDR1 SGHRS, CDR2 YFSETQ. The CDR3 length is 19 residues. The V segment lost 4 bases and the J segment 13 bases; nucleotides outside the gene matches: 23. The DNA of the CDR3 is TGCGCCAGCAGCCCAAGGACTAGCGGGAAAGGGATTCCCTCGGCGGCGCTGTTTTTT. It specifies CASSPRTSGKGIPSAALFF.

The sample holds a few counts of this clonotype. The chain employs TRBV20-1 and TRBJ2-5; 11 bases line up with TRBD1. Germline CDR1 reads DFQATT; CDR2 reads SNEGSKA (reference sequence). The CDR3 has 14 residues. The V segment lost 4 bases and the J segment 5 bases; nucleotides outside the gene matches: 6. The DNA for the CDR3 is TGCAGTGCTATCCCCGGGACAGGGGGGGAGACCCAGTACTTC. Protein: CSAIPGTGGETQYF.